This is a list of T cell receptor beta chains from one sample in a study of T cells expressing NK-cell markers. TCRdb re-called the 5' RACE reads and gives one entry per CDR3 protein, without DNA. The table lists 400,000 or so distinct CDR3 sequences, with approximately 12% in the top ten. The specimen sequenced was blood T cells: a sorted CD56 or NKG2C T cell subset, CD4+ or CD8+ T cells, or bulk PBMC T cells (not recorded which). Receptors were obtained from a woman aged 50 to 65 in good health. CDR3s include the opening cysteine and the closing phenylalanine or tryptophan. The order of the fields is J gene, V gene, CDR3 protein.

TRBJ2-3,TRBV15,CATIMSGGTDTQYF
TRBJ2-5,TRBV27,CASRSPGGGETQYF
TRBJ2-1,TRBV24-1,CATSDRGPHEQFF
TRBJ2-1,TRBV12-3/TRBV12-4,CASSTTLGLAGVNEQFF
TRBJ2-1,TRBV29-1,CSVTQGVEQFF
TRBJ2-1,TRBV30,CAWSTTGLWQFF
TRBJ2-7,TRBV7-9,CASRQTPNGEQYF
TRBJ1-2,TRBV4-1,CASSQAVTRDYGYTF
TRBJ2-3,TRBV15,CATSRARPGPEWQYF
TRBJ2-1,TRBV6-1,CASSPPTYNEQFF
TRBJ2-3,TRBV19,CASSEGLAAQGTQYF
TRBJ2-4,TRBV28,CASSPPGPLAKNIQYF
TRBJ2-4,TRBV20-1,CSAPGVGPGVDKNIQYF
TRBJ2-3,TRBV9,CASTQTGLATDTQYF
TRBJ2-5,TRBV7-9,CASSKRTGSETQYF
TRBJ2-1,TRBV5-1,CASSPKTSVTYNEQFF
TRBJ1-2,TRBV12-3/TRBV12-4,CASSRLSDYTF
TRBJ2-1,TRBV3-1,CASTGTRAAEQFF
TRBJ2-1,TRBV19,CASRASGLNEQFF
TRBJ2-5,TRBV10-3,CAISRTSGKTQETQYF
TRBJ2-6,TRBV20-1,CSASGSGLLTNVLTF
TRBJ1-6,TRBV3-1,CASSQGRMGRVNSPLHF
TRBJ2-1,TRBV21-1,CASSKIPNTPVHEQFF
TRBJ1-1,TRBV11-3,CASRRCLVTGGCTEAFF
TRBJ1-3,TRBV10-3,CAISFPDVGPSGNTIYF
TRBJ2-5,TRBV7-9,CASSFGLAGGPAHETQYF
TRBJ2-3,TRBV10-2,CASGGLVGDTQYF